This entry concerns a single T cell receptor (beta chain). Using its own MiXCR run on the RT-PCR reads, TCRdb lists one record per CDR3 protein. The sample consists of 920,000 or so distinct CDR3 sequences, roughly 17% of them appearing once. The source of the sample is a study of patients and donors after allogeneic stem cell transplantation. The CDR3 contains 13 residues. Germline CDR1 is KGHSH and CDR2 is LQKENI. V was pared by 3 bases and J by 10 bases, with 13 bases between. The chain recombines TRBV18 with TRBJ2-1; no definite D call. The sample taken for sequencing was blood, either unsorted or a sorted T cell fraction (not recorded which). The receptor's source is a human donor who was either an allogeneic HSCT recipient or a stem cell or donor lymphocyte infusion donor (not recorded which). It is not recorded whose cells these are; they may come from a transplant donor. CDR3 nucleotide sequence: TGTGCCAGCTCACCCGGCCTAAGGGAAGAGCAGTTCTTC. This encodes CASSPGLREEQFF.